Below, 18 T cell receptor beta chains from the same sample are listed, as sequenced in a study of T cells in Graves' hyperthyroidism and ophthalmopathy. The investigators amplified TCR beta CDR3 regions from RNA transcripts. The TCR CDR3 was amplified in a first-round RT-PCR using the HTBI primer set. TCRdb re-called the multiplex PCR reads with MiXCR, one entry per CDR3 protein. The sample lists roughly 740,000 distinct CDR3 sequences, roughly 17% occurring once. Sample: blood. The receptor source for this set is a man aged 18 to 30 with Graves' hyperthyroidism.

This clonotype was detected only a few times. V and J are TRBV28 and TRBJ2-5, with D possibly being TRBD1 or TRBD2 (6 bases each). The CDR3 loop spans 14 amino acids. Trimming shortened V by 2 bases and J by 13 bases, and 20 bases separated the two germline ends. Germline CDR1 MDHEN, CDR2 SYDVKM. CDR3 in DNA: TGTGCCAGCAGTTTAGGAGGCCGGAGGGACAATGGGTACTTC. Protein product: CASSLGGRRDNGYF. The full variable domain, in which reference TRBV28 and TRBJ2-5 provide the parts outside the CDR3, is DVKVTQSSRYLVKRTGEKVFLECVQDMDHENMFWYRQDPGLGLRLIYFSYDVKMKEKGDIPEGYSVSREKKERFSLILESASTNQTSMYLCASSLGGRRDNGYFGPGTRLLVL.

The J gene is TRBJ1-5, the V gene TRBV20-1, with TRBD1 as a possible D gene (5 bases). Germline V lookup: CDR1 DFQATT, CDR2 SNEGSKA (reference sequence). V shed 4 bases and J shed 3 bases, with 13 bases lying between them. The CDR3 totals 14 residues. The CDR3 loop reads CSAMGGRANQPQHF. CDR3 coding DNA: TGCAGTGCTATGGGGGGACGAGCCAATCAGCCCCAGCATTTT.

This clonotype was picked up a small number of times. DNA for the CDR3: TGCGCCAGCAGTGAAACAGCCGGCAATCAGCCCCAGCATTTT. It is translated as CASSETAGNQPQHF. J is TRBJ1-5 and V is TRBV10-2; D unresolved. The CDR3 spans 14 residues. Per germline, CDR1 WSHSY and CDR2 SAAADI. V was clipped by 3 bases and J by 2 bases, with 8 bases between them.

The chain joins TRBV6-1 to TRBJ2-2; D might be TRBD1 (5 bases). Germline V CDR1 and CDR2: MNHNS, SASEGT. Trimming removed 6 bases from V and 6 bases from J, with 14 bases in between. The CDR3 is made up of 14 amino acids. This CDR3 is CASRAGPTSGELFF. DNA for the CDR3: TGTGCCAGCAGGGCAGGGCCTACCTCCGGGGAGCTGTTTTTT.

For this clonotype: A clone one base away is much larger, so this may be a read error. The chain carries TRBV3-1 and TRBJ1-6, with 8 bases that match TRBD1. The CDR3 is 14 amino acids. Trimming at V came to 7 bases and at J to 7 bases, leaving 6 bases not matched to a gene. From germline, CDR1 is LGHDT and CDR2 YNNKEL (reference sequence). The CDR3 region is CASNPDRANSPLHF. The CDR3 nucleotides are TGTGCCAGCAACCCGGACAGGGCGAATTCACCCCTCCACTTT.

The chain has TRBV19 and TRBJ2-3, with 10 bases fitting TRBD2. Germline V gives CDR1 LNHDA, CDR2 SQIVND (reference sequence). The CDR3 is made up of 15 amino acids. With V trimmed by 2 bases and J by 4 bases, 3 bases remained unmatched. The CDR3 sequence is CASSILAGVADTQYF. The CDR3 DNA follows: TGTGCCAGTAGTATACTAGCGGGAGTGGCAGATACGCAGTATTTT.

The chain has TRBV9 and TRBJ2-1; D uncertain. Germline V lookup: CDR1 SGDLS, CDR2 YYNGEE. V lost 3 bases to trimming and J lost 8 bases, with 9 bases between them. This CDR3 is 12 amino acids long. CDR3 nucleotide sequence: TGTGCCAGCAGCGGACTGGCGGATGAGCAGTTCTTC. Encoded protein: CASSGLADEQFF.

The V and J genes are TRBV20-1 and TRBJ2-4; a possible D gene is TRBD1 (5 bases). Between the trimmed V and J ends, which lost 0 bases and 0 bases, there was a span of 18 bases. Germline V CDR1 and CDR2: DFQATT, SNEGSKA (reference sequence). This CDR3 has 18 residues. DNA for the CDR3: TGCAGTGCTAGAGATGGTTCCGACAGCCGACTAGCCAAAAACATTCAGTACTTC. Translated: CSARDGSDSRLAKNIQYF.

The rearrangement links TRBV9 to TRBJ2-1, with 10 bases fitting TRBD1. Germline V gene lookup returns CDR1 SGDLS and CDR2 YYNGEE. Unmatched junction bases numbered 3, after V lost 2 bases and J lost 4 bases. There are 15 residues in the CDR3. DNA of the CDR3: TGTGCCAGCAGCGTGGACAGGGGGAGGTACAATGAGCAGTTCTTC. It encodes CASSVDRGRYNEQFF. Drawing the rest from reference TRBV9 and TRBJ2-1, the complete variable domain is DSGVTQTPKHLITATGQRVTLRCSPRSGDLSVYWYQQSLDQGLQFLIQYYNGEERAKGNILERFSAQQFPDLHSELNLSSLELGDSALYFCASSVDRGRYNEQFFGPGTRLTVL.

The J gene is TRBJ2-1, the V gene TRBV6-2 or TRBV6-3, with TRBD2 identical over 7 bases. The germline CDR1 and CDR2 sequences are MNHEY and SVGEGT. Unmatched junction bases numbered 14, after V lost 5 bases and J lost 10 bases. This CDR3 comprises 15 residues. The CDR3 protein is CASSQLTSARGEQFF. CDR3 DNA sequence: TGTGCCAGCAGTCAATTAACTAGCGCCCGAGGAGAGCAGTTCTTC.

This clonotype was recorded a few times. The CDR3 here is CSARAASPLISRDEQYF. Written as DNA, the CDR3 is TGCAGTGCTAGAGCGGCTAGTCCTCTCATCTCTCGGGACGAGCAGTACTTC. V usage is TRBV20-1 and J usage is TRBJ2-7; D call uncertain. The CDR3 sequence is 17 residues long. Germline loops: CDR1 DFQATT, CDR2 SNEGSKA (reference sequence). V was cut by 1 base and J by 5 bases, with 24 bases left in between.

This clonotype was counted ten times or more. V gene TRBV28 combines with J gene TRBJ2-1, with 9 bases identical to TRBD2. J gave up 2 bases and V 5 bases, and 4 bases lay outside the gene matches. The CDR3 consists of 15 residues. Germline V gives CDR1 MDHEN, CDR2 SYDVKM. The CDR3 here is CASSIAGVAYNEQFF. CDR3 nucleotides: TGTGCCAGCAGTATAGCGGGAGTAGCCTACAATGAGCAGTTCTTC.

Remarks on this clonotype: Compared with germline, one end of the junction differs, possibly owing to a read error. The chain employs TRBV2 and TRBJ2-3; D gene ambiguous. From germline, CDR1 is SNHLY and CDR2 FYNNEI. The CDR3 totals 12 residues. The CDR3, as DNA: TGTGCCAGCAGAACAAATCCAGATACGCAGTGTTTT. Its translation: CASRTNPDTQCF.

Ten or more counts support this clonotype. V usage is TRBV27 and J usage is TRBJ2-7, with D possibly being TRBD1 (7 bases). The V gene's germline CDR1 is MNHEY and CDR2 SMNVEV (reference sequence). This CDR3 has 13 amino acids. Between the trimmed V and J ends, which lost 6 bases and 4 bases, there was a span of 13 bases. The CDR3: CASSAGQRYEQYF. CDR3 DNA sequence: TGTGCCAGCAGCGCGGGACAGCGATACGAGCAGTACTTC.

The CDR3 DNA sequence: TGTGCCAGTAGTATCGGGACGTCGAACCAGCCCCAGCATTTT. Encoded protein: CASSIGTSNQPQHF. The chain links TRBV19 to TRBJ1-5, with D perhaps matching TRBD1 (5 bases). Germline loops: CDR1 LNHDA, CDR2 SQIVND (reference sequence). The CDR3 length is 14 residues. Trimming left V 3 bases short and J 7 bases short, with 13 bases between.

This clonotype has only a few counts. This rearrangement joins TRBV5-8 to TRBJ2-7; D is unclear. Germline V gene data show CDR1 as SGHTS and CDR2 as YDEGEE. This CDR3 has 14 amino acids. Trimming took off 1 base at V and 3 bases at J, with 11 bases between the two ends. CDR3 sequence reads: CASSLFLGHYEQYF. CDR3 nucleotides: TGTGCCAGCAGCTTGTTTCTAGGCCACTACGAGCAGTACTTC.

In its sample, this clonotype was seen many times. The rearrangement joins TRBV11-3 to TRBJ2-3, with 13 bases that match TRBD2. The CDR3 totals 17 residues. V trimming: 3 bases; J trimming: 1 base; junction bases outside the gene matches: 4. In germline, CDR1 is SGHNT, CDR2 YENEEA. The CDR3: CASSLGTSGIRTDTQYF. The CDR3 DNA reads as TGTGCCAGCAGCTTGGGGACTAGCGGGATTCGCACAGATACGCAGTATTTT.

This clonotype was observed at least ten times. The rearrangement joins TRBV10-3 to TRBJ2-3; 8 bases align to TRBD2. V lost 3 bases, J lost 4 bases, and 9 bases stayed unmatched. From germline, CDR1 is ENHRY and CDR2 SYGVKD. This CDR3 is built from 16 residues. CDR3: CAISDWREAPPDTQYF. Here the CDR3 DNA reads TGTGCCATCAGTGATTGGCGGGAGGCCCCCCCAGATACGCAGTATTTT.